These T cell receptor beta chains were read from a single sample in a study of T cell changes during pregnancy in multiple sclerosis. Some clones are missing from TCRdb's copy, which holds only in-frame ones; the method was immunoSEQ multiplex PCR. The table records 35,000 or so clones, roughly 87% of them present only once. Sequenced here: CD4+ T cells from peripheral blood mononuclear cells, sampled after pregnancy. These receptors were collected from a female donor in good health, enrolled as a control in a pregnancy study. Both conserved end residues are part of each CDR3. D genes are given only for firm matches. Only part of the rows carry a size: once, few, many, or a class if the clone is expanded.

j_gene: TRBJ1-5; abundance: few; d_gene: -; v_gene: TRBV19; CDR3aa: CASSMWGTNQPQHF; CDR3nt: TGTGCCAGTAGTATGTGGGGCACCAATCAGCCCCAGCATTTT
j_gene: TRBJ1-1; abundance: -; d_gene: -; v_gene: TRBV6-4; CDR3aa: CASSMTRLNTEAFF; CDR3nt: TGTGCCAGCAGCATGACACGCTTGAACACTGAAGCTTTCTTT
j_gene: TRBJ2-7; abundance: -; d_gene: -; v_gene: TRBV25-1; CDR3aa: CASSEGGPRPYEQYF; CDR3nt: TGTGCCAGCAGTGAAGGCGGGCCGAGGCCCTACGAGCAGTACTTC
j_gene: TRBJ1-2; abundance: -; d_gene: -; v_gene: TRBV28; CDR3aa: CASSFPRQTANYGYTF; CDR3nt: TGTGCCAGCAGTTTTCCTCGACAGACAGCTAACTATGGCTACACCTTC
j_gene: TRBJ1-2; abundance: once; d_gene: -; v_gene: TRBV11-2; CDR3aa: CASSAIEGTGKYGYTF; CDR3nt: TGTGCCAGCAGCGCAATCGAGGGTACAGGGAAGTATGGCTACACCTTC
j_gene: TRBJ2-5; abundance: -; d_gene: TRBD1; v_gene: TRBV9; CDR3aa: CASSGSPGQGAETQYF; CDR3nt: TGTGCCAGCAGCGGGAGCCCGGGACAGGGGGCAGAGACCCAGTACTTC
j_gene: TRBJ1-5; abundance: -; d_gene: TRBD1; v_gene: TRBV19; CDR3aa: CASSAGTGDNQPQHF; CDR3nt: TGTGCCAGTAGCGCCGGGACAGGGGACAATCAGCCCCAGCATTTT
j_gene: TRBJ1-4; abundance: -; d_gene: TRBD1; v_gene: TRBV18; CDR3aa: CASSPPGQGATNEKLFF; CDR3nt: TGTGCCAGCTCACCACCTGGTCAGGGGGCAACTAATGAAAAACTGTTTTTT
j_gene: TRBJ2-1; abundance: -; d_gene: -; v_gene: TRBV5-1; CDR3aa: CASSLDAGASYNEQFF; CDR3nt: TGCGCCAGCAGCTTGGACGCGGGGGCCTCATACAATGAGCAGTTCTTC
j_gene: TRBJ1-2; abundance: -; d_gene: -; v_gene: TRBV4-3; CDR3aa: CASSRSDGDYGYTF; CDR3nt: TGCGCCAGCAGCCGCTCGGACGGGGATTATGGCTACACCTTC
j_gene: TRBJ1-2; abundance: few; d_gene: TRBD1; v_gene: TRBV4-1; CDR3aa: CASSQESAGQGTRGYTF; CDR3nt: TGCGCCAGCAGCCAAGAATCCGCGGGACAGGGGACACGAGGCTACACCTTC
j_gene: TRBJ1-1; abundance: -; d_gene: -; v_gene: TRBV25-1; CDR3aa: CASRAGGTEAFF; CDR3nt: TGTGCCAGCCGGGCGGGGGGCACTGAAGCTTTCTTT
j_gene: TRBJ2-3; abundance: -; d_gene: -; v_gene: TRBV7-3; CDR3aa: CASSSYPSSDTQYF; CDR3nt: TGTGCCAGCAGCTCCTACCCTAGTTCAGATACGCAGTATTTT
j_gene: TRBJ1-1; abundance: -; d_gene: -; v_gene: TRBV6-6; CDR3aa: CASSLTVNTEAFF; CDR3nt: TGTGCCAGCAGTCTAACGGTGAACACTGAAGCTTTCTTT
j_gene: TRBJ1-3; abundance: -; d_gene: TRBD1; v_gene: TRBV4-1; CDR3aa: CASSQDGDSSGNTIYF; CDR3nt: TGCGCCAGCAGCCAAGATGGGGACAGCTCTGGAAACACCATATATTTT
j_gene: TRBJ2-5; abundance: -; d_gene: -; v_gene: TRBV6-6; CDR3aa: CASSDGMRIQETQYF; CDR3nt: TGTGCCAGCAGTGACGGGATGCGGATCCAAGAGACCCAGTACTTC
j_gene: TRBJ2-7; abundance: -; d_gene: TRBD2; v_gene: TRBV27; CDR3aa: CASPLGRGTSFPRSYEQYF; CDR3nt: TGTGCCAGCCCCCTCGGGAGAGGGACTAGTTTTCCGCGCTCCTACGAGCAGTACTTC
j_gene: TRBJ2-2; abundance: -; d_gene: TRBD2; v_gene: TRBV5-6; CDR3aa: CASSSPRVAGGLGELFF; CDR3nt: TGTGCCAGCAGCTCCCCTCGTGTAGCGGGGGGCTTAGGGGAGCTGTTTTTT